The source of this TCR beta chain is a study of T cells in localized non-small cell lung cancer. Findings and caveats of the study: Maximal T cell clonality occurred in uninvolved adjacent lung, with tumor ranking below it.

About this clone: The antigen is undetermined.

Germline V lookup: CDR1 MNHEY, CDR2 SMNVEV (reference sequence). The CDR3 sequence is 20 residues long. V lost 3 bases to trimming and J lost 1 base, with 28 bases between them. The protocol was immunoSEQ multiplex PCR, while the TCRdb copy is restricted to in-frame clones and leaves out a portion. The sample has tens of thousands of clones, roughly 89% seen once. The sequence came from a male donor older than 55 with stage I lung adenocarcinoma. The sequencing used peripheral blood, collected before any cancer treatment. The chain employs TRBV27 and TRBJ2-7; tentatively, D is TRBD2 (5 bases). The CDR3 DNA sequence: TGTGCCAGCAGTTTGGAGGACCGCTTCGTCCCGGACCAACTGTCCTACGAGCAGTACTTC. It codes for CASSLEDRFVPDQLSYEQYF.